The sequence of this T cell receptor (beta chain) was determined in a study of T-cell memory formation after mild COVID-19. Looking at the study overall: Largely donor-specific sequence clusters came from a couple of donors.

Overall study findings and caveats: Balance between CD4 and CD8 was seen in clones contracting day 15 to 85, and a CD4+ lean was seen in later expanders.

Using its own MiXCR run on the 5' RACE reads, TCRdb lists one record per CDR3 protein. The sample carries 110,000 or so distinct CDR3 sequences, 22% recorded once. This CDR3 contains 17 residues. Germline V lookup: CDR1 MNHEY, CDR2 SMNVEV (reference sequence). Trimming pared 0 bases from V and 1 base from J, leaving 15 bases between. For this clonotype: Its antigen is not identified.

Sequencing input: PBMCs or a T cell subset sorted from them (not recorded which). This clonotype originated in a man aged 18 to 29 who had mild COVID-19 (a few samples of this study predate the infection). Cell type and time point are not known. This chain links TRBV27 with TRBJ1-1; D is unresolved. CDR3 DNA: TGTGCCAGCAGTTTATCAGGCCAGCTCGGTTGGAACACTGAAGCTTTCTTT. Encoded protein: CASSLSGQLGWNTEAFF.